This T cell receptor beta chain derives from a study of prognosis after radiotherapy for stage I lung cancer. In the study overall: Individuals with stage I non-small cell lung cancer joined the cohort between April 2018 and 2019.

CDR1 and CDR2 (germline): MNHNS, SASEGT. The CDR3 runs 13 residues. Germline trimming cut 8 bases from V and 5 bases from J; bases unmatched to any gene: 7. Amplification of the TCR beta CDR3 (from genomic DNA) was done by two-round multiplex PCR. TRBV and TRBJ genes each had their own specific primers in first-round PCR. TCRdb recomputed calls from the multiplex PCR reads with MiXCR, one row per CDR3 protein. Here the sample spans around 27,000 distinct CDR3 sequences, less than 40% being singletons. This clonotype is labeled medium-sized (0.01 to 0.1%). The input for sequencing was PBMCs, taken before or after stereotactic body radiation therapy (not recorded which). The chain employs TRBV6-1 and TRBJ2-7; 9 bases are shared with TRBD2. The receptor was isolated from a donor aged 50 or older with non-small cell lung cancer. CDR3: CASSVASGNEQYF. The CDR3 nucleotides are TGTGCCAGCTCTGTGGCTAGCGGGAACGAGCAGTACTTC.